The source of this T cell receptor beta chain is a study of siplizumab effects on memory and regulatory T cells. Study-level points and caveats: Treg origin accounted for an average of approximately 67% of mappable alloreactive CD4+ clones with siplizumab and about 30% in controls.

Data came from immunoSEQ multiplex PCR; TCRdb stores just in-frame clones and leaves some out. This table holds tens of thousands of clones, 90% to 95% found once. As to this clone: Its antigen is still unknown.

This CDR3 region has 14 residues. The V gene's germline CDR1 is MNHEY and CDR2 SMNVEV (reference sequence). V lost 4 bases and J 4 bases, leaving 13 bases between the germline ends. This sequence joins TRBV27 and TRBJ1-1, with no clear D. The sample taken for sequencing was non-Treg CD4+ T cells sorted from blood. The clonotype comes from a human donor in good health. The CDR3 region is CASSSHGDSTEAFF. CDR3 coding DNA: TGTGCCAGCAGTTCCCACGGGGATAGCACTGAAGCTTTCTTT.